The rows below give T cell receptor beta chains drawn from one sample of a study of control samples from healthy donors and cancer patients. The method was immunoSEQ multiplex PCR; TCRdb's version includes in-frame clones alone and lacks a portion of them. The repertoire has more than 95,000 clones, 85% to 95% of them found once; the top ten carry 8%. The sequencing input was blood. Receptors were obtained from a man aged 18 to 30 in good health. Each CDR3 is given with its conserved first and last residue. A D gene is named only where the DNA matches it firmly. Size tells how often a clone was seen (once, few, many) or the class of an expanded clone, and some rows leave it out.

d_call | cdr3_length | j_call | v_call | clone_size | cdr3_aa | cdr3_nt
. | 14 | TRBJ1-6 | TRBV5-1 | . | CASSLEGGDSPLHF | TGCGCCAGCAGCCTAGAGGGAGGTGATTCACCCCTCCACTTT
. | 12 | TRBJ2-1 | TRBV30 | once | CAWMVVDNEQFF | TGTGCCTGGATGGTAGTTGACAATGAGCAGTTCTTC
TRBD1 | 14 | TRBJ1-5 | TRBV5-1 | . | CASSQGQAEGPQHF | TGCGCCAGCAGCCAAGGACAGGCCGAGGGCCCCCAGCATTTT
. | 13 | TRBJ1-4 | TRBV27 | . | CASSSGGHHGLFF | TGTGCCAGCAGTTCGGGGGGTCATCACGGACTGTTTTTT
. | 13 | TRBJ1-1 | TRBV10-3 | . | CAIREQGITEAFF | TGTGCCATAAGGGAACAGGGTATCACTGAAGCTTTCTTT
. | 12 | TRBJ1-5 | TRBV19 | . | CASTRENQPQHF | TGTGCCAGTACGAGAGAGAATCAGCCCCAGCATTTT
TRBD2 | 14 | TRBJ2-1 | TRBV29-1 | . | CSGTLAEQYNEQFF | TGCAGCGGTACACTAGCGGAACAATACAATGAGCAGTTCTTC
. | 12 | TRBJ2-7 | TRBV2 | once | CASSDAWEEQYF | TGTGCCAGCAGTGACGCCTGGGAGGAGCAGTACTTC
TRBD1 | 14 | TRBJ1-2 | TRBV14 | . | CASSRGTGGFGYTF | TGTGCCAGCAGCCGGGGGACAGGGGGCTTTGGCTACACCTTC
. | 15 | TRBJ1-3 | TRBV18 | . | CASSPQGYSGNTIYF | TGTGCCAGCTCACCACAGGGCTACTCTGGAAACACCATATATTTT
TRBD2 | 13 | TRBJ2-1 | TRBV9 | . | CASAGLAVNEQFF | TGTGCCAGCGCGGGACTAGCTGTCAATGAGCAGTTCTTC
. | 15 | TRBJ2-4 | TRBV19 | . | CASSRVREIGDIQYF | TGTGCCAGTAGTCGAGTCAGGGAGATAGGAGACATTCAGTACTTC
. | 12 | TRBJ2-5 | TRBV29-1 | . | CSVDRGPETQYF | TGCAGCGTTGACAGGGGCCCAGAGACCCAGTACTTC